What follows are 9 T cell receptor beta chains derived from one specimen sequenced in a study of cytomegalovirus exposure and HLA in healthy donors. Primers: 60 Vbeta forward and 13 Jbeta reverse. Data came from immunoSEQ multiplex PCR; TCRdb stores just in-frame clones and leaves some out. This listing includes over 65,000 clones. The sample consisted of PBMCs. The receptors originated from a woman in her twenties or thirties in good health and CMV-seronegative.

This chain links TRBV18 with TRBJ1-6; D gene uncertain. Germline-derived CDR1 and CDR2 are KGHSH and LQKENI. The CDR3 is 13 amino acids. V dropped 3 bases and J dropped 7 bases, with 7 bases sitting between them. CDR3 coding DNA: TGTGCCAGCTCACCCGGGGTCAATTCACCCCTCCACTTT. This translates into CASSPGVNSPLHF.

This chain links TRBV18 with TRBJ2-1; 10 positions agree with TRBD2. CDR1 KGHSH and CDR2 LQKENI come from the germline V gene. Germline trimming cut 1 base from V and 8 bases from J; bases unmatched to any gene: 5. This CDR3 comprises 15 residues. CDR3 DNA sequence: TGTGCCAGCTCACCACGGAGCGGGGGGGCCGATGAGCAGTTCTTC. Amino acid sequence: CASSPRSGGADEQFF.

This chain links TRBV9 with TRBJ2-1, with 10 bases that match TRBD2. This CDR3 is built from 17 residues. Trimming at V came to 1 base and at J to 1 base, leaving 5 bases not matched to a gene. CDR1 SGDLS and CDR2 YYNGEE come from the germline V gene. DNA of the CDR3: TGTGCCAGCAGCGTATCGACTAGCGGGCCTTCCTACAATGAGCAGTTCTTC. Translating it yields CASSVSTSGPSYNEQFF. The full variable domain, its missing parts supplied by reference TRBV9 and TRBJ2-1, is DSGVTQTPKHLITATGQRVTLRCSPRSGDLSVYWYQQSLDQGLQFLIQYYNGEERAKGNILERFSAQQFPDLHSELNLSSLELGDSALYFCASSVSTSGPSYNEQFFGPGTRLTVL.

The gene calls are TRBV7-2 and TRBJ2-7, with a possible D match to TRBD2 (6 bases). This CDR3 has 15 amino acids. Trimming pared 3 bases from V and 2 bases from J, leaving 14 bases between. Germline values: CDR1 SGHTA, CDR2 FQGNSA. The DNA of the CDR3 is TGTGCCAGCAGCTTTATGGGGGGACTCACCTACGAGCAGTACTTC. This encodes CASSFMGGLTYEQYF.

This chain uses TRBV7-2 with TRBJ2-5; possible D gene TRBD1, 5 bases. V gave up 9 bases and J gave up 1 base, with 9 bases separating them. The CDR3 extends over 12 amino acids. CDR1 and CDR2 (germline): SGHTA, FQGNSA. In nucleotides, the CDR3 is TGTGCCAGTACAGGTCTCCAAGAGACCCAGTACTTC. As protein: CASTGLQETQYF.

CDR3 nucleotides: TGTGCCAGCAGCCCTGTGATGACAGGGGAGATAAACACCATATATTTT. This codes for CASSPVMTGEINTIYF. The chain couples TRBV7-9 to TRBJ1-3, with 8 nucleotides matching TRBD1. This CDR3 contains 16 residues. Germline lookup yields CDR1 SEHNR and CDR2 FQNEAQ (reference sequence). V shed 5 bases, J shed 6 bases, and the junction held 12 bases outside the gene matches.

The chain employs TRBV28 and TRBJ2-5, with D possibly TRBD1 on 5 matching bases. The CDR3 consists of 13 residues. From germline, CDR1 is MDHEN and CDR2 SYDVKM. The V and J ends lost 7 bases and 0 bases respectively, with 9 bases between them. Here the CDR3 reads CASTPTDQETQYF. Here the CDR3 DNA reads TGTGCCAGCACCCCGACAGACCAAGAGACCCAGTACTTC.

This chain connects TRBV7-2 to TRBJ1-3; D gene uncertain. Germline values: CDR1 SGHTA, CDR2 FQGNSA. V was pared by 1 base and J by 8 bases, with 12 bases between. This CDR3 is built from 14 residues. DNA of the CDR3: TGTGCCAGCAGCTTAGTTACGGTTGTGGACACCATATATTTT. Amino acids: CASSLVTVVDTIYF.

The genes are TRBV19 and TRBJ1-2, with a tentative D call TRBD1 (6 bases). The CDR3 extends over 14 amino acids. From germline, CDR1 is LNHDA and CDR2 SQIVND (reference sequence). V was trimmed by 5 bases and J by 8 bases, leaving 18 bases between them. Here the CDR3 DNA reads TGTGCCAGTAGTTTCGGGGCTCAAACAGGGGGCTACACCTTC. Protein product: CASSFGAQTGGYTF.